This TCR beta chain was captured in a study of blood T cell repertoires in COVID-19. Study-level background: Sources were T cells, B-cell-depleted T cells, or PBMCs; the material itself was cDNA or gDNA.

The CDR3 totals 12 residues. Trimming removed 7 bases from V and 6 bases from J; junction bases left unmatched: 5. Germline loops: CDR1 SNHLY, CDR2 FYNNEI. Produced via immunoSEQ multiplex PCR; TCRdb's table is partial and in-frame only. Seen here are over 300,000 clones, about 90% observed once, and the top ten hold about 6.8%. The gene calls are TRBV2 and TRBJ2-7; 8 bases are a match to TRBD2. This sequence was found in a man younger than 35 with active or convalescent COVID-19. The sample comprised peripheral blood. The CDR3 sequence is CASMGLGGEQYF. CDR3 nucleotide sequence: TGTGCCAGCATGGGACTAGGGGGCGAGCAGTACTTC.